A single sample gave rise to the 23 T cell receptor beta chains below, sequenced in a study of blood T cell repertoires in COVID-19. Some clones are missing from TCRdb's copy, which holds only in-frame ones; the method was immunoSEQ multiplex PCR. Among around 450,000 clones listed, more than 85% were seen once. Specimen: peripheral blood. These receptors all come from a woman in her thirties with acute or convalescent COVID-19.

The V and J genes are TRBV28 and TRBJ1-5, with 7 bases that match TRBD1. This CDR3 has 15 residues. CDR1 is MDHEN, CDR2 SYDVKM, per germline. J lost 3 bases, V lost 5 bases, and 7 bases had no gene match. In nucleotides, the CDR3 is TGTGCCAGCAGTAAAGAGGGGGCCTTCAATCAGCCCCAGCATTTT. Residues: CASSKEGAFNQPQHF.

The chain employs TRBV29-1 and TRBJ2-2; the D gene could be TRBD1 or TRBD2 (5 bases each). The V end was cut by 7 bases, the J end by 2 bases, with 11 bases between. The germline V gene encodes CDR1 SQVTM and CDR2 ANQGSEA. The CDR3 consists of 13 residues. In nucleotides, the CDR3 is TGCAGCGCGGGGCAGGTTAACACCGGGGAGCTGTTTTTT. It yields the protein CSAGQVNTGELFF.

This chain links TRBV5-5 with TRBJ2-2; unclear D gene. CDR3 length equals 14 residues. CDR1 is SGHKS, CDR2 YYEKEE, per germline (reference sequence). The ends were cut back, 3 bases at V and 5 bases at J, with 11 bases in the middle. CDR3 nucleotide sequence: TGTGCCAGCAGCTCCCCGGGTGGAACCGGGGAGCTGTTTTTT. Its protein product is CASSSPGGTGELFF.

The chain carries TRBV6-5 and TRBJ2-5, with TRBD2 matching over 8 bases. The V gene's germline CDR1 is MNHEY and CDR2 SVGAGI. Trimming at V came to 5 bases and at J to 9 bases, leaving 8 bases not matched to a gene. This CDR3 contains 13 residues. The CDR3 loop is CASSRPSGGAQYF. The CDR3 DNA reads as TGTGCCAGCAGTAGGCCCTCCGGGGGGGCCCAGTACTTC.

The CDR3 sequence is CASSLDRGKDGNTIYF. In DNA, the CDR3 is TGTGCCAGCTCTCTCGACAGGGGAAAGGATGGAAACACCATATATTTT. J is TRBJ1-3 and V is TRBV18; TRBD1 matches 8 bases. Per the germline V gene, CDR1 is KGHSH and CDR2 is LQKENI. This CDR3 region has 16 residues. V dropped 6 bases and J dropped 3; count of bases not matched to a gene: 10.

V and J are TRBV18 and TRBJ2-5, with D possibly matching TRBD1 (6 bases). Germline loops: CDR1 KGHSH, CDR2 LQKENI. Trimming left V 7 bases short and J 9 bases short, with 21 bases between. The CDR3 sequence is 14 residues long. The CDR3 reads CASFPSRGPTPQYF. The CDR3 DNA follows: TGTGCCAGCTTCCCCAGCAGGGGCCCAACGCCCCAGTACTTC.

The chain links TRBV30 to TRBJ1-1; 8 bases are a match to TRBD1. The germline V gene has CDR1 GTSNPN and CDR2 SVGIG (reference sequence). This CDR3 is built from 16 residues. The ends lost 2 bases at V and 5 bases at J; junction bases unmatched: 13. CDR3 DNA sequence: TGTGCCTGGAGTCCTAATGACAGGGGTTGGAAAACTGAAGCTTTCTTT. This encodes CAWSPNDRGWKTEAFF.

The genes are TRBV29-1 and TRBJ2-7; D gene ambiguous. The CDR3 sequence is 14 residues long. Trimming cost V 1 base and J 2 bases, with 12 bases left between them. Germline lookup yields CDR1 SQVTM and CDR2 ANQGSEA. The CDR3 nucleotides are TGCAGCGTTGAAGGTGGTGCGGAGACCTACGAGCAGTACTTC. Protein sequence: CSVEGGAETYEQYF.

This chain joins TRBV7-3 and TRBJ2-2; 7 bases match TRBD2. CDR1 and CDR2 (germline): SGHTA, FQGTGA. The CDR3 has 16 residues. The junction had 8 bases not matched to a gene; V was cut back by 5 bases and J by 2 bases. Here the CDR3 reads CASSPPRGVNTGELFF. Here the CDR3 DNA reads TGTGCCAGCAGCCCACCACGGGGGGTTAACACCGGGGAGCTGTTTTTT.

The rearrangement joins TRBV6-4 to TRBJ2-3, with TRBD2 matching 9 bases. V was pared by 4 bases and J by 4 bases, with 9 bases of the junction left unmatched. CDR3 length: 16 residues. The germline V gene has CDR1 MRHNA and CDR2 SNTAGT. The CDR3 loop reads CASSARGGGAADTQYF. CDR3 sequence (DNA): TGTGCCAGCAGTGCCCGTGGCGGGGGGGCCGCAGATACGCAGTATTTT.

This rearrangement joins TRBV13 to TRBJ2-7; 11 nucleotides line up with TRBD2. V lost 0 bases to trimming and J lost 1 base; unmatched junction nucleotides: 17. The germline V gene encodes CDR1 PRHDT and CDR2 FYEKMQ (reference sequence). The CDR3 consists of 21 residues. CDR3 sequence: CASSLGRLAGGIPGISYEQYF. The CDR3, as DNA: TGTGCCAGCAGCTTAGGCCGTCTAGCGGGGGGCATACCCGGAATTTCCTACGAGCAGTACTTC.

This clone was observed a few times. This rearrangement joins TRBV27 to TRBJ1-1; D gene uncertain. In germline, CDR1 is MNHEY, CDR2 SMNVEV (reference sequence). This CDR3 comprises 14 residues. Trimming took 7 bases from V and 4 from J, leaving 16 bases between them. The DNA for the CDR3 is TGTGCCAGCATTCTTTGGTCGGTCGCCACTGAAGCTTTCTTT. Translation gives CASILWSVATEAFF.

Comment on this clone: The junction differs from germline at one of its ends, possibly a read error. V and J are TRBV18 and TRBJ1-2, with no clear D. The CDR3 has 9 residues. The germline V gene encodes CDR1 KGHSH and CDR2 LQKENI. The CDR3, as DNA: TGTGCCAGCTCACCTCCTATCGCATTC. It translates to CASSPPIAF.

This chain joins TRBV5-4 and TRBJ1-1, with D tentatively TRBD1 (5 bases). The CDR3 is made up of 14 amino acids. The germline CDR1 and CDR2 sequences are SGHNT and YYREEE (reference sequence). V shed 4 bases and J shed 5 bases, with 15 bases lying between them. CDR3 sequence reads: CASSAGGVGTEAFF. CDR3 sequence (DNA): TGTGCCAGCAGCGCCGGGGGGGTAGGGACTGAAGCTTTCTTT.

This chain uses TRBV7-6 with TRBJ2-3; 10 bases fit TRBD2. Per the germline V gene, CDR1 is SGHVS and CDR2 is FNYEAQ. With 1 base clipped from V and 5 bases from J, the junction kept 3 bases outside the gene matches. This CDR3 region has 15 residues. CDR3 in DNA: TGTGCCAGCAGCTTAGAGCGGGGGGGGGTAGATACGCAGTATTTT. It is translated as CASSLERGGVDTQYF. The full variable domain, its missing parts supplied by reference TRBV7-6 and TRBJ2-3, is GAGVSQSPRYKVTKRGQDVALRCDPISGHVSLYWYRQALGQGPEFLTYFNYEAQQDKSGLPNDRFSAERPEGSISTLTIQRTEQRDSAMYRCASSLERGGVDTQYFGPGTRLTVL.

The chain links TRBV28 to TRBJ2-5, with a possible D match to TRBD2 (5 bases). The CDR3 has 13 residues. V lost 6 bases and J lost 1, with 9 bases in between. CDR1 and CDR2 from the germline V gene are MDHEN and SYDVKM. This chain's CDR3 is CASRSLGQETQYF. For the CDR3, the DNA is TGTGCCAGCAGATCACTAGGCCAAGAGACCCAGTACTTC. Variable domain in full (rest from reference TRBV28 and TRBJ2-5): DVKVTQSSRYLVKRTGEKVFLECVQDMDHENMFWYRQDPGLGLRLIYFSYDVKMKEKGDIPEGYSVSREKKERFSLILESASTNQTSMYLCASRSLGQETQYFGPGTRLLVL.

CDR3 sequence (DNA): TGTGCCAGCAGTCGCCAGGCCGCCTCTGGAAACACCATATATTTT. Amino acid sequence: CASSRQAASGNTIYF. The chain has TRBV6-6 and TRBJ1-3; D gene uncertain. The V end lost 5 bases, the J end lost 0 bases, and 11 bases lay between the germline ends. Germline CDR1 reads MNHNY; CDR2 reads SVGAGI (reference sequence). The CDR3 runs to 15 residues.

The V gene is TRBV6-6, the J gene TRBJ1-5; TRBD1 agrees at 9 bases. Germline CDR1 reads MNHNY; CDR2 reads SVGAGI (reference sequence). J was trimmed by 6 bases and V by 5 bases; bases with no gene match: 11. The CDR3 has 16 amino acids. The DNA of the CDR3 is TGTGCCAGCAGTCTACCCCCGGGACAGGGTCTTCAGCCCCAGCATTTT. Translated: CASSLPPGQGLQPQHF.

The chain employs TRBV6-1 and TRBJ2-4; maybe TRBD1 (6 bases). The germline gives CDR1 MNHNS, CDR2 SASEGT. This CDR3 region has 15 residues. V dropped 2 bases and J dropped 8 bases, with 16 bases sitting between them. Written as DNA, the CDR3 is TGTGCCAGCAGTGAAACGCTGGCTAAGGGGGACATTCAGTACTTC. This encodes CASSETLAKGDIQYF.

The V gene is TRBV9, the J gene TRBJ2-2, with D possibly being TRBD2 (6 bases). V was shortened by 3 bases and J by 10 bases, with 22 bases between the two germline ends. The length of the CDR3 is 16 residues. The V gene's germline CDR1 is SGDLS and CDR2 YYNGEE. The CDR3 DNA sequence: TGTGCCAGCAGCGCGGGCACTCGAGCGGGCTCTCCGGAGCTGTTTTTT. Amino acid sequence: CASSAGTRAGSPELFF. Filled out from reference TRBV9 and TRBJ2-2, the complete variable domain reads DSGVTQTPKHLITATGQRVTLRCSPRSGDLSVYWYQQSLDQGLQFLIQYYNGEERAKGNILERFSAQQFPDLHSELNLSSLELGDSALYFCASSAGTRAGSPELFFGEGSRLTVL.

The chain is built from TRBV7-2 and TRBJ2-5; 10 nucleotides match TRBD2. Germline assignment: CDR1 SGHTA and CDR2 FQGNSA. V gave up 2 bases and J gave up 5 bases; unmatched junction bases: 5. The CDR3 length is 15 residues. The CDR3 region has the DNA TGTGCCAGCAGCTTAACTAGCGGGGCCGCCGAGACCCAGTACTTC. Encoded protein: CASSLTSGAAETQYF.

The chain recombines TRBV28 with TRBJ2-5; the match to TRBD2 covers 8 bases. The CDR3 contains 14 residues. Looked up from germline, CDR1 is MDHEN and CDR2 is SYDVKM. The junction had 8 bases not matched to a gene; V was cut back by 7 bases and J by 4 bases. As DNA, the CDR3 is TGTGCCAGCACTATAGCGGGGCCTCGAGAGACCCAGTACTTC. It specifies CASTIAGPRETQYF. The full variable domain, completed using reference TRBV28 and TRBJ2-5, is DVKVTQSSRYLVKRTGEKVFLECVQDMDHENMFWYRQDPGLGLRLIYFSYDVKMKEKGDIPEGYSVSREKKERFSLILESASTNQTSMYLCASTIAGPRETQYFGPGTRLLVL.

The V and J genes are TRBV11-2 and TRBJ2-5; possible D gene TRBD1, 5 bases. This CDR3 spans 15 amino acids. Looked up from germline, CDR1 is SGHAT and CDR2 is FQNNGV. V was clipped by 5 bases and J by 2 bases, with 15 bases between them. The DNA for the CDR3 is TGTGCCAGCAGCCCGAGACAGAGAGCACAAGAGACCCAGTACTTC. As protein: CASSPRQRAQETQYF.